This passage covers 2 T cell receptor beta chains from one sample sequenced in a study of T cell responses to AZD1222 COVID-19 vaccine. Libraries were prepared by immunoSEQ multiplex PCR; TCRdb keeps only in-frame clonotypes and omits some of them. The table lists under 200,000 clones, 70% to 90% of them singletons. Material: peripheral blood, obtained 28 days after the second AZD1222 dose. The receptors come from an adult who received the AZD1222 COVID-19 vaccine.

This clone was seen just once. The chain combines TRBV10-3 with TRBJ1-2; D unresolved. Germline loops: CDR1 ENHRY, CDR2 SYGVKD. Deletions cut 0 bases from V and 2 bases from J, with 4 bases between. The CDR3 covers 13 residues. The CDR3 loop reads CAISESQNYGYTF. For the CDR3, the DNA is TGTGCCATCAGTGAGTCCCAAAACTATGGCTACACCTTC.

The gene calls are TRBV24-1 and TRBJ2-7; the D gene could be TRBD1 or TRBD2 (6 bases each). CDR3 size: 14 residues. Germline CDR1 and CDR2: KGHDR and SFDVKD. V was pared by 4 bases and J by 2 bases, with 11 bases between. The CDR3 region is CATSDGGPTYEQYF. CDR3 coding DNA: TGTGCCACCAGTGACGGGGGCCCTACCTACGAGCAGTACTTC.